The 14 T cell receptor beta chains given below trace back to one sample, sequenced in a study of shared clonotypes between healthy human individuals. TCRdb's copy holds only in-frame clones and misses some; the assay was immunoSEQ multiplex PCR. The table records roughly 1,800,000 clones, about 95% of them present only once. CD8 cells regarded as naive lacked CD45RO, were positively chosen for CCR7, and omitted terminally differentiated effector memory CD45RA+ cells. Source material: naive CD8+ T cells sorted from blood. The receptors shown here come from a man aged 18 to 29 in good health.

The V call is TRBV7-9, the J call TRBJ2-1, with TRBD2 as a possible D gene (6 bases). CDR3 length: 15 amino acids. V was cut by 4 bases and J by 4 bases, with 14 bases left in between. Germline loops: CDR1 SEHNR, CDR2 FQNEAQ (reference sequence). CDR3 protein: CASSSGTSNYNEQFF. The CDR3 nucleotides are TGTGCCAGCAGCTCCGGGACTTCTAATTACAATGAGCAGTTCTTC.

The V call is TRBV14, the J call TRBJ2-7; possibly TRBD2 for D (6 bases). The V end was cut by 0 bases, the J end by 6 bases, with 15 bases between. CDR1 is SGHDN, CDR2 FVKESK, per germline. This CDR3 contains 15 residues. The CDR3 DNA reads TGTGCCAGCAGCCAAGATTCCGGGGGTCTCCTCGAGCAGTACTTC. This encodes CASSQDSGGLLEQYF.

This clone came up once. This chain joins TRBV5-6 and TRBJ2-5, with 11 bases identical to TRBD1. The V gene's germline CDR1 is SGHDT and CDR2 YYEEEE. The CDR3 runs 14 residues. V was clipped by 6 bases and J by 4 bases; unmatched bases: 5. The CDR3 DNA reads TGTGCCAGCACCTGGGACAGGGGGGTAGAGACCCAGTACTTC. Its translation: CASTWDRGVETQYF.

The chain couples TRBV6-1 to TRBJ2-1; possibly TRBD1 for D (6 bases). The V gene's germline CDR1 is MNHNS and CDR2 SASEGT. CDR3 size: 15 residues. The ends were cut back, 7 bases at V and 0 bases at J, with 13 bases in the middle. The CDR3 is CASIYGTPSYNEQFF. As DNA, the CDR3 is TGTGCCAGCATATACGGGACACCCTCCTACAATGAGCAGTTCTTC.

This clone has more than one count but fewer than ten. V and J are TRBV27 and TRBJ2-7, with TRBD2 identical over 7 bases. J was trimmed by 6 bases and V by 8 bases; bases with no gene match: 7. The CDR3 consists of 12 residues. Germline V CDR1 and CDR2: MNHEY, SMNVEV (reference sequence). CDR3 region: CASGGEGREQYF. The CDR3 DNA reads TGTGCCAGCGGGGGGGAGGGGCGCGAGCAGTACTTC.

The rearrangement links TRBV12-2 to TRBJ2-7; the table's TRBD2 call for D was not verified on the DNA. TRBV12-2 counts as a pseudogene. The CDR3 sequence is 16 residues long. The CDR3 DNA reads as TGTGCAAGTCGCCCAGGACTAGCGGGAGAGTCCTACGAGCAGTACTTC. Amino acid sequence: CASRPGLAGESYEQYF.

This clone came up a few times. The chain is built from TRBV28 and TRBJ1-6; D call uncertain. Germline CDR1 and CDR2: MDHEN and SYDVKM. V was cut by 11 bases and J by 0 bases, with 8 bases left in between. The CDR3 covers 13 residues. CDR3 protein: CASAYSYNSPLHF. CDR3 bases: TGTGCCTCGGCGTACTCCTATAATTCACCCCTCCACTTT.

This sequence joins TRBV4-3 and TRBJ2-3; 10 bases agree with TRBD2. From germline, CDR1 is LGHNA and CDR2 YSLEER. The ends lost 1 base at V and 4 bases at J; junction bases unmatched: 5. The CDR3 consists of 16 residues. CDR3 coding DNA: TGCGCCAGCAGCCAAGGACTAGCGGGTTTCCCAGATACGCAGTATTTT. Its translation is CASSQGLAGFPDTQYF.

V and J are TRBV19 and TRBJ2-1, with D possibly called TRBD1 or TRBD2 (5 bases each). From germline, CDR1 is LNHDA and CDR2 SQIVND (reference sequence). The V end lost 3 bases, the J end lost 2 bases, and 17 bases lay between the germline ends. CDR3 length: 17 residues. CDR3: CASSIAHVRGAYNEQFF. Written as DNA, the CDR3 is TGTGCCAGTAGTATCGCCCATGTTAGAGGGGCCTACAATGAGCAGTTCTTC.

V is TRBV4-1 and J is TRBJ2-1; TRBD2 agrees at 10 bases. This CDR3 has 18 amino acids. Trimming took 0 bases from V and 3 from J; bases not matched to a gene: 8. Germline values: CDR1 MGHRA, CDR2 YSYEKL. Written as DNA, the CDR3 is TGCGCCAGCAGCCAAGATGCGGCTAGCGGGGGACACTACAATGAGCAGTTCTTC. Translation: CASSQDAASGGHYNEQFF.

This rearrangement joins TRBV4-1 to TRBJ2-5; D gene uncertain. Judging by the DNA end, TRBJ2-7 fits better; the J call may be wrong. CDR1 MGHRA and CDR2 YSYEKL come from the germline V gene. The CDR3 consists of 13 residues. The CDR3 loop is CASSLVGPYEQYF. The CDR3 DNA reads TGCGCCAGCAGCCTCGTCGGGCCCTACGAGCAGTACTTC.

The chain is built from TRBV6-5 and TRBJ2-7; D may be TRBD1 or TRBD2 (5 bases each). Germline CDR1 MNHEY, CDR2 SVGAGI. The germline V and J ends were trimmed by 2 bases and 5 bases, with 13 bases remaining between them. CDR3 length equals 14 residues. The DNA for the CDR3 is TGTGCCAGCAGTTACGGTCTGGGGGTACACGAGCAGTACTTC. Protein product: CASSYGLGVHEQYF.

The chain couples TRBV6-1 to TRBJ1-1; D perhaps matches TRBD1 (5 bases). This CDR3 comprises 16 residues. Trimming cost V 0 bases and J 7 bases, with 18 bases left between them. Germline V gene sequence: CDR1 MNHNS, CDR2 SASEGT. The CDR3 DNA reads as TGTGCCAGCAGTGAAGCGGGTGCAGGGTGGATTAGTGAAGCTTTCTTT. Protein sequence: CASSEAGAGWISEAFF.

The V and J genes are TRBV5-4 and TRBJ2-7; no definite D call. The V gene lost 4 bases and the J gene lost 3 bases, with 11 bases spanning the gap. CDR3 length: 13 amino acids. Per the germline V gene, CDR1 is SGHNT and CDR2 is YYREEE (reference sequence). CDR3 protein: CASSGGQIYEQYF. The CDR3 DNA reads as TGTGCCAGCAGCGGCGGTCAGATCTACGAGCAGTACTTC.